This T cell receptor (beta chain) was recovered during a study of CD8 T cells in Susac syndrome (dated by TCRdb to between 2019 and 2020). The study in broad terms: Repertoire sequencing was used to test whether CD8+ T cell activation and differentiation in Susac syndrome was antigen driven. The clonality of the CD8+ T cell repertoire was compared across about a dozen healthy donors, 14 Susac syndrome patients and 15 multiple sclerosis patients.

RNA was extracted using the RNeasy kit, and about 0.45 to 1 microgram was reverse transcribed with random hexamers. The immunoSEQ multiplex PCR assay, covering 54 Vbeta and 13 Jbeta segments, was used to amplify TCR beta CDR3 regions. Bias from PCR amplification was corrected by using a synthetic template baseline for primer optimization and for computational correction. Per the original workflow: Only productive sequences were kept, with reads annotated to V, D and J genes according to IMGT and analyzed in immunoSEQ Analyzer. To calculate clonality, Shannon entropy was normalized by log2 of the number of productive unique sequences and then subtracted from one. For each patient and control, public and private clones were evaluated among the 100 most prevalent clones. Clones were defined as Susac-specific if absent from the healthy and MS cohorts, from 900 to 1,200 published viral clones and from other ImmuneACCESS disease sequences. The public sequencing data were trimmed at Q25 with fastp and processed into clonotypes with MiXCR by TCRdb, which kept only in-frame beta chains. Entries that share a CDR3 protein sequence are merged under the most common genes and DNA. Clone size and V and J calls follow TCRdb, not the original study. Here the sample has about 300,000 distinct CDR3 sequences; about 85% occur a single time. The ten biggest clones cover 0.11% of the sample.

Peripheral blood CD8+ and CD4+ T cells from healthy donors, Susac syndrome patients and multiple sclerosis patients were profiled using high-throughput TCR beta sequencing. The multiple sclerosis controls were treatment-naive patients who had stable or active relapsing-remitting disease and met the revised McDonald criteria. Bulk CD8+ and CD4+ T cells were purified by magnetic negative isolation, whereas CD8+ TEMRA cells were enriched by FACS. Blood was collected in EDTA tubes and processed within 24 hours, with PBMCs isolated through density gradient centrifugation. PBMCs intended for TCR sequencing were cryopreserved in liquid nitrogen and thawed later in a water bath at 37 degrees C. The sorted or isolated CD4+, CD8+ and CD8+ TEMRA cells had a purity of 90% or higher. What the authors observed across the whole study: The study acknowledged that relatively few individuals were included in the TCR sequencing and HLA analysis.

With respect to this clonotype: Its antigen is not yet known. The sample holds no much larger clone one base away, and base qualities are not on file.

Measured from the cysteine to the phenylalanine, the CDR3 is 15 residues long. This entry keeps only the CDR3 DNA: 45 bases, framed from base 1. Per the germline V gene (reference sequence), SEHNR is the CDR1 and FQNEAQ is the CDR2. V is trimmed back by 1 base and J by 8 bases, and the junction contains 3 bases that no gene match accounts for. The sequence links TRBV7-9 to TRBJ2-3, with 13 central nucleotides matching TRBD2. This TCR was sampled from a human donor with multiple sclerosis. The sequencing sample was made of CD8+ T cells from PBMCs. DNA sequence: TGTGCCAGCAGCTTAGATCGACTAGCGGGAGGTACGCAGTATTTT. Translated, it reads CASSLDRLAGGTQYF.